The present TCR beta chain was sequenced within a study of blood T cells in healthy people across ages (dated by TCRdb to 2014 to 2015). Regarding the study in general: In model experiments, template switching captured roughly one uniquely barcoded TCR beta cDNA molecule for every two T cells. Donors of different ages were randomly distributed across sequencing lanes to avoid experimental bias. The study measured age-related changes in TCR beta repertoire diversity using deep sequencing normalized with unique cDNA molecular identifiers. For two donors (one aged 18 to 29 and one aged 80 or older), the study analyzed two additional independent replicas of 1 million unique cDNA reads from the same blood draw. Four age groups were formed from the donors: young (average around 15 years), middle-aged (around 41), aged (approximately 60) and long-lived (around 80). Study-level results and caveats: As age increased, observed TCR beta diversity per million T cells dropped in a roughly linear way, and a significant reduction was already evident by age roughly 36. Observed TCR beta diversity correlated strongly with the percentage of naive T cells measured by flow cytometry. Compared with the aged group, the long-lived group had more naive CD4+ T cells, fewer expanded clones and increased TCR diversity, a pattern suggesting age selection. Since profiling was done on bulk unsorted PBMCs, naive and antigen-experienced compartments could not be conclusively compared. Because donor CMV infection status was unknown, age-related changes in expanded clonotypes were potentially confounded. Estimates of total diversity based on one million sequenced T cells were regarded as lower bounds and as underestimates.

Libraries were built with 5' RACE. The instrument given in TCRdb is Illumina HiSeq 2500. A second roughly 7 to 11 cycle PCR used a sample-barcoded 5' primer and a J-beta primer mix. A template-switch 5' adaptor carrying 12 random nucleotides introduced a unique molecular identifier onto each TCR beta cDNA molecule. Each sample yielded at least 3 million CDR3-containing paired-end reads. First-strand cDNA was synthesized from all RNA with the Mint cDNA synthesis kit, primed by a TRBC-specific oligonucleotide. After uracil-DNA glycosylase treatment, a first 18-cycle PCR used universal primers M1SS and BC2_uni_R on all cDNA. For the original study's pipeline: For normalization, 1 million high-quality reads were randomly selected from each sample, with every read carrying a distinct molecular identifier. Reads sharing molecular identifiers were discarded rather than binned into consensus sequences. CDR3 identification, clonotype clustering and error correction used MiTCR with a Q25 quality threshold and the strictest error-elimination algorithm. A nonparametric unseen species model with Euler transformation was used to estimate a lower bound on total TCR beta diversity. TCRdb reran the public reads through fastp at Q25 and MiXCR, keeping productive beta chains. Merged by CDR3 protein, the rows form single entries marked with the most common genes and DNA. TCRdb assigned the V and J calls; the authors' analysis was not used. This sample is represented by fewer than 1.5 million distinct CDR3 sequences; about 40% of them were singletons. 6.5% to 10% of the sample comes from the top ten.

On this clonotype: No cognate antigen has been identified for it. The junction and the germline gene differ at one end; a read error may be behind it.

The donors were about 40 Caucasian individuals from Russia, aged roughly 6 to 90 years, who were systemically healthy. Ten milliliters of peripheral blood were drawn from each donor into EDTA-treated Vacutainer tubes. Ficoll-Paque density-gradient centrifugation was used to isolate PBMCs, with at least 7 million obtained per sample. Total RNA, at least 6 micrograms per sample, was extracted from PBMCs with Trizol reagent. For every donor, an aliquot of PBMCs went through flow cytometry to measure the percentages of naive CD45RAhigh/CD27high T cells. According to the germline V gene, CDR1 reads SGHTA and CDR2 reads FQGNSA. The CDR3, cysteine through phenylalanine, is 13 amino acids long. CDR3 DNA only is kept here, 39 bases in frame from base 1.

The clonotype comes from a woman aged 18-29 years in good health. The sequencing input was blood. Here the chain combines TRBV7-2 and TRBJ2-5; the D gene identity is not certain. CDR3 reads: CAGSLAGKETQYF. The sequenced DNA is TGTGCCGGCAGCTTAGCTGGCAAAGAGACCCAGTACTTC.